The 5 T cell receptor beta chains reported below all come from one sample, sequenced in a study of cytomegalovirus exposure and HLA in healthy donors. The method was immunoSEQ multiplex PCR; TCRdb's version includes in-frame clones alone and lacks a portion of them. The top ten clones hold just under 8% of a sample with fewer than 150,000 clones, just over 85% of them seen once. What was sequenced was PBMCs. The source is a woman aged 18-29 years in good health and CMV-seropositive.

The J gene is TRBJ2-1, the V gene TRBV28; D is unresolved. This CDR3 is built from 11 residues. The V end lost 6 bases, the J end lost 9 bases, and 9 bases lay between the germline ends. Per the germline V gene, CDR1 is MDHEN and CDR2 is SYDVKM. The CDR3 protein is CASSLNIEQFF. CDR3 coding DNA: TGTGCCAGCAGCCTCAACATTGAGCAGTTCTTC.

The chain combines TRBV19 with TRBJ1-2, with D maybe TRBD1 (5 bases). The CDR3 loop spans 14 amino acids. Trimming removed 5 bases from V and 3 bases from J, with 13 bases in between. CDR1 and CDR2 (germline): LNHDA, SQIVND (reference sequence). The DNA of the CDR3 is TGTGCCAGTAGTGGCAACAGGAGAGACTATGGCTACACCTTC. Translation: CASSGNRRDYGYTF.

This clone was observed once. The chain employs TRBV6-5 and TRBJ2-7; 9 bases match TRBD1. Germline CDR1 reads MNHEY; CDR2 reads SVGAGI. V was pared by 5 bases and J by 4 bases, with 9 bases of the junction left unmatched. This CDR3 has 15 residues. Here the CDR3 reads CASSGSDRGGYEQYF. CDR3 in DNA: TGTGCCAGCAGTGGTTCGGACAGGGGAGGGTACGAGCAGTACTTC.

This clone appeared a single time. The chain combines TRBV5-1 with TRBJ2-2; 8 nucleotides align to TRBD1. This CDR3 has 15 residues. Losses at the gene ends were 7 bases for V and 1 base for J; bases not matched to a gene: 6. The germline V gene encodes CDR1 SGHRS and CDR2 YFSETQ. CDR3: CASGDRGQNTGELFF. In nucleotides, the CDR3 is TGCGCCAGCGGAGACAGGGGCCAGAACACCGGGGAGCTGTTTTTT.

The chain combines TRBV30 with TRBJ1-2; 10 positions match TRBD1. In germline, CDR1 is GTSNPN, CDR2 SVGIG (reference sequence). Trimming cost V 5 bases and J 2 bases; bases outside gene matches: 2. The CDR3 totals 13 residues. The CDR3 here is CAWGGQGNYGYTF. The DNA of the CDR3 is TGTGCCTGGGGGGGACAGGGGAACTATGGCTACACCTTC. Based on the CDR3 plus reference TRBV30 and TRBJ1-2, the full variable domain is SQTIHQWPATLVQPVGSPLSLECTVEGTSNPNLYWYRQAAGRGLQLLFYSVGIGQISSEVPQNLSASRPQDRQFILSSKKLLLSDSGFYLCAWGGQGNYGYTFGSGTRLTVV.